The rows below give T cell receptor beta chains drawn from one sample of a study of blood T cell repertoires in COVID-19. Method: immunoSEQ multiplex PCR; TCRdb's copy keeps in-frame clones and lacks some. Seen here are fewer than 350,000 clones, roughly 89% observed once, and the top ten hold approximately 4.7%. The sample consisted of PBMCs or T cells enriched from blood (not recorded which). These receptors came from a man in his sixties who had recovered from COVID-19. CDR3s include the opening cysteine and the closing phenylalanine or tryptophan. Fields, in order: CDR3 length, clone size, D gene, J gene, V gene, CDR3 protein, CDR3 DNA. D genes are given only for firm matches. Clone size, where shown, is once, few, many, or a class for clones that have expanded.

length: 15; size: -; D: -; J: TRBJ2-7; V: TRBV28; CDR3: CASRPLGRGEGEQYF; DNA: TGTGCCAGCAGGCCCCTAGGCCGGGGAGAGGGCGAGCAGTACTTC
length: 15; size: -; D: -; J: TRBJ1-1; V: TRBV3-1/TRBV3-2; CDR3: CASSAPRVVGTEAFF; DNA: TGTGCCAGCAGCGCGCCTCGGGTAGTGGGCACTGAAGCTTTCTTT
length: 12; size: -; D: -; J: TRBJ2-5; V: TRBV5-1; CDR3: CASSLALETQYF; DNA: TGCGCCAGCAGCTTGGCCTTAGAGACCCAGTACTTC
length: 14; size: -; D: TRBD1; J: TRBJ1-5; V: TRBV28; CDR3: CASRTTGGNQPQHF; DNA: TGTGCCAGCAGGACGACAGGGGGCAATCAGCCCCAGCATTTT
length: 15; size: -; D: TRBD1; J: TRBJ1-2; V: TRBV5-6; CDR3: CASSLTATGGEGYTF; DNA: TGTGCCAGCAGCCTTACTGCGACAGGGGGCGAGGGCTACACCTTC
length: 14; size: few; D: TRBD1; J: TRBJ1-6; V: TRBV28; CDR3: CASTLDRVNSPLHF; DNA: TGTGCCAGCACCCTCGACAGGGTCAATTCACCCCTCCACTTT
length: 13; size: -; D: -; J: TRBJ2-5; V: TRBV12-3/TRBV12-4; CDR3: CASSLIGQETQYF; DNA: TGTGCCAGCAGTTTAATCGGGCAAGAGACCCAGTACTTC
length: 15; size: -; D: TRBD2; J: TRBJ2-1; V: TRBV18; CDR3: CASSPGGRAPNEQFF; DNA: TGTGCCAGCTCACCGGGCGGGAGGGCCCCCAATGAGCAGTTCTTC
length: 12; size: -; D: -; J: TRBJ2-7; V: TRBV12-3/TRBV12-4; CDR3: CASSQGGYEQYF; DNA: TGTGCCAGCAGCCAGGGGGGCTACGAGCAGTACTTC
length: 14; size: -; D: -; J: TRBJ2-3; V: TRBV7-2; CDR3: CASSQRTSTDTQYF; DNA: TGTGCCAGCAGCCAGAGGACTAGCACAGATACGCAGTATTTT
length: 15; size: -; D: TRBD2; J: TRBJ2-5; V: TRBV5-1; CDR3: CASSLSLSGRQTQYF; DNA: TGCGCCAGCAGCTTATCGCTTAGCGGGAGACAGACCCAGTACTTC
length: 16; size: -; D: TRBD2; J: TRBJ2-2; V: TRBV7-6; CDR3: CASSFASGRSGGELFF; DNA: TGTGCCAGCAGCTTCGCTAGCGGGAGATCGGGCGGGGAGCTGTTTTTT